Listed below are T cell receptor beta chains from one sample, sequenced in a study of T-cell reconstitution after alpha-beta-depleted transplantation in children. TCRdb used MiXCR to reprocess the PCR reads, holding one entry per CDR3 protein. The repertoire has roughly 500,000 distinct CDR3 sequences, 12% of them found once; the top ten carry about 5.6%. The material was PBMCs from the stem cell graft donor, obtained from the stem cell graft. All receptors derive from a human donor who donated a stem cell graft to a child with combined immunodeficiency. CDR3s include the opening cysteine and the closing phenylalanine or tryptophan. The order of the fields is clone size, D gene, V gene, CDR3 protein. D genes are given only for firm matches. Not all rows give a size; the values are once, few, many and, for expanded clones, a class.

>many|NA|TRBV27
CASSSVAWTEAFF
>many|NA|TRBV4-3
CASSQTIGGYQGAEQFF
>few|NA|TRBV7-8
CASSKTLQPQHF
>many|NA|TRBV10-3
CATGTGFYEQYF
>NA|TRBD2|TRBV4-2
CASSQELSGTSGHRQPGELFF
>NA|TRBD2|TRBV10-3
CAINPGLAGRVNTGELFF
>NA|TRBD1|TRBV2
CASRETGGSNQPQHF
>NA|NA|TRBV5-6
CASSSSGISTDTQYF
>few|NA|TRBV7-2
CASSPRHLYEQYF
>few|NA|TRBV12-3/TRBV12-4
CASSFGSTQPQHF
>few|TRBD2|TRBV29-1
CSVEGLAESYNEQFF
>NA|TRBD2|TRBV20-1
CSALSGTSTDTQYF
>NA|NA|TRBV6-2/TRBV6-3
CASRRTINEQFF
>many|NA|TRBV10-3
CAISEWGQYEQYF
>few|NA|TRBV7-2
CASSSQGLGYTF
>NA|TRBD2|TRBV29-1
CSVLAGVTDTQYF
>NA|TRBD2|TRBV7-3
CASSVPGLAGSNEQFF
>NA|TRBD1|TRBV7-8
CASIPRQGTYEQYF
>NA|NA|TRBV29-1
CSVEEAGKTPYEQYF
>NA|NA|TRBV12-3/TRBV12-4
CASSPGFYGYTF
>many|NA|TRBV6-5
CASSYHRDTGELFF
>many|TRBD1|TRBV25-1
CATRRQGNTGELFF
>many|NA|TRBV12-3/TRBV12-4
CASRAGAFVSEAFF
>few|NA|TRBV20-1
CSARYPGTVNTEAFF
>few|NA|TRBV5-6
CASTGRSFTGFFNYEQYF
>NA|NA|TRBV28
CASSLLEGGLSEQFF
>many|NA|TRBV24-1
CATSDATINEQFF
>few|NA|TRBV12-3/TRBV12-4
CASSLRGPFNQPQHF
>many|NA|TRBV12-3/TRBV12-4
CASSYRWGFTGNTIYF
>few|NA|TRBV2
CASSLTRTLSNQPQHF
>many|NA|TRBV6-5
CASSYSTAYNEQFF
>few|TRBD2|TRBV7-3
CASSLASGGAYNEQFF
>few|TRBD1|TRBV3-1
CASSPWDSRSGANVLTF
>NA|NA|TRBV12-3/TRBV12-4
CASSSPSSALTDTQYF
>NA|NA|TRBV27
CASTLGRSLYEQYF
>many|NA|TRBV12-3/TRBV12-4
CASSFGPYNEQFF
>many|NA|TRBV12-3/TRBV12-4
CASSFLPETQYF
>many|NA|TRBV2
CASSSGRQFYEQYF
>NA|NA|TRBV15
CATSRALPGVRTDTQYF
>NA|TRBD2|TRBV7-3
CASSLTPSGRYNEQFF
>NA|TRBD2|TRBV7-2
CASSLLAGGRGTDTQYF
>NA|TRBD1|TRBV7-8
CASGRTGGVYQETQYF
>NA|NA|TRBV5-1
CASSLVQGGPYGYTF
>NA|TRBD1|TRBV7-9
CASSSPTGDEQYF
>few|TRBD2|TRBV6-1
CASSQIAGVYNEQFF
>NA|NA|TRBV5-1
CASSLAAGMSGNTIYF
>NA|NA|TRBV20-1
CSANSLGGGVRPQHF
>few|NA|TRBV7-9
CASSLVNSPKNIQYF
>NA|NA|TRBV5-1
CASSLSGDSNQPQHF
>many|TRBD2|TRBV9
CASSVRSRGLNTGELFF
>NA|NA|TRBV5-5
CASTSGEQYF
>few|TRBD2|TRBV3-1
CASSRTSGGYSTDTQYF
>NA|TRBD1|TRBV12-5
CASGLARTGTGELFF